Included here is one TCR beta chain sequence, with context. Its antigen is not identified. These data are taken from a study of cytomegalovirus exposure and HLA in healthy donors. Findings and caveats of the study: Researchers catalogued roughly 150 TCR beta chains as cytomegalovirus-associated.

Donors came from a validation cohort of some 130 subjects, distinct from the first 666-subject cohort. Germline lookup yields CDR1 SGHAT and CDR2 FQNNGV. CDR3 length: 15 residues. With 1 base clipped from V and 6 bases from J, the junction kept 7 bases outside the gene matches. Using immunoSEQ multiplex PCR, the repertoire was profiled, and TCRdb retains in-frame clones only, with some absent. In the table there are some 120,000 clones, 80% to 90% of which are singletons. The chain is built from TRBV11-2 and TRBJ1-1; 8 nucleotides agree with TRBD1. This sequence originates from a woman aged 18-35 years in good health and CMV-seronegative. The source material was PBMCs. CDR3 DNA sequence: TGTGCCAGCAGCTTAGGACAGGGGCGGAGGGCTGAAGCTTTCTTT. It codes for CASSLGQGRRAEAFF.